This TCR beta chain emerged from a study of early T cells in non-severe SARS-CoV-2 infection. This clonotype was seen a few times. V was pared by 5 bases and J by 5 bases, with 13 bases of the junction left unmatched. Germline CDR1 reads SGHRS; CDR2 reads YFSETQ. The CDR3 extends over 15 amino acids. TCRdb called the 5' RACE reads again in MiXCR, with one record for every CDR3 protein. This repertoire shows 74,000 or so distinct CDR3 sequences, roughly 11% found once; its top ten account for 3.5% to 4%. The sequencing input was whole blood. The chain has TRBV5-1 and TRBJ2-7; TRBD1 matches 7 bases. This TCR was sampled from an adult who was a healthcare worker with PCR-confirmed SARS-CoV-2 infection or an uninfected control (not recorded which). This CDR3 is CASRLRGQIGDEQYF. CDR3 nucleotide sequence: TGCGCCAGCAGGTTACGGGGACAGATTGGAGACGAGCAGTACTTC.